The 28 T cell receptor beta chains reported below all come from one sample, sequenced in a study of T cell repertoires in cytomegalovirus infection. TCRdb recomputed calls from the reads with MiXCR, one row per CDR3 protein. The sample has fewer than 550,000 distinct CDR3 sequences, approximately 17% seen once. Sequencing used CD8+ T cells from PBMCs. Every receptor here comes from a human donor in good health (CMV status not recorded). Some clones in this sample may be carry-over from other donors' samples.

This rearrangement joins TRBV5-4 to TRBJ2-1; TRBD1 agrees at 7 bases. Trimming took 5 bases from V and 10 from J; bases not matched to a gene: 18. This CDR3 has 16 residues. Germline loops: CDR1 SGHNT, CDR2 YYREEE (reference sequence). CDR3 loop: CASSINSGTDLWEQFF. DNA of the CDR3: TGTGCCAGCAGTATCAATTCCGGGACAGACCTTTGGGAGCAGTTCTTC.

This clonotype was observed a few times. The CDR3 DNA reads TGTGCCAGCAGCCAGCGTTGGGCTAGCGGGAGGTCCGATACGCAGTATTTT. Its protein is CASSQRWASGRSDTQYF. The chain couples TRBV14 to TRBJ2-3; 11 bases match TRBD2. There are 17 residues in the CDR3. V shed 3 bases and J 6 bases; nucleotides not matched to a gene: 11. Germline V gene sequence: CDR1 SGHDN, CDR2 FVKESK.

There are many counts of this clonotype. The rearrangement uses TRBV7-3 and TRBJ2-1; 10 nucleotides agree with TRBD2. The ends lost 2 bases at V and 9 bases at J; junction bases unmatched: 22. Germline-derived CDR1 and CDR2 are SGHTA and FQGTGA. The CDR3 runs to 20 residues. The chain's CDR3 is CASSLAGIQREGRWEIEQFF. CDR3 DNA: TGTGCCAGCAGCTTAGCAGGGATCCAGCGGGAGGGCCGATGGGAGATTGAGCAGTTCTTC.

The chain uses TRBV5-1 and TRBJ2-3, with a tentative D call TRBD2 (6 bases). CDR1 SGHRS and CDR2 YFSETQ come from the germline V gene. The CDR3 is 16 residues long. V was pared by 7 bases and J by 0 bases, with 18 bases between. CDR3 DNA sequence: TGCGCCAGCGGCCCTCGGGACTTACCTAGCACAGATACGCAGTATTTT. Translation gives CASGPRDLPSTDTQYF. The full variable domain, in which reference TRBV5-1 and TRBJ2-3 provide the parts outside the CDR3, is KAGVTQTPRYLIKTRGQQVTLSCSPISGHRSVSWYQQTPGQGLQFLFEYFSETQRNKGNFPGRFSGRQFSNSRSEMNVSTLELGDSALYLCASGPRDLPSTDTQYFGPGTRLTVL.

The chain carries TRBV2 and TRBJ2-2; the match to TRBD2 covers 7 bases. V dropped 5 bases and J dropped 4; count of bases not matched to a gene: 7. The germline V gene has CDR1 SNHLY and CDR2 FYNNEI. CDR3 length equals 15 residues. In DNA form, the CDR3 reads TGTGCCAGCAGTCCCTTAGAGCGGGGCACCGGGGAGCTGTTTTTT. This encodes CASSPLERGTGELFF.

This clonotype was counted only a few times. The chain combines TRBV14 with TRBJ2-7; D uncertain. V gave up 1 base and J gave up 9 bases, with 10 bases separating them. The length of the CDR3 is 12 residues. The germline V gene has CDR1 SGHDN and CDR2 FVKESK. Here the CDR3 DNA reads TGTGCCAGCAGCCAAGGGTCGATCGGGCAGTACTTC. Its translation is CASSQGSIGQYF.

With regard to this clonotype: This may be a read error: a much more frequent sequence differs by one nucleotide. This sequence joins TRBV5-1 and TRBJ1-2; tentative D call: TRBD1 (6 bases). This CDR3 is built from 15 residues. Germline assignment: CDR1 SGHRS and CDR2 YFSETQ. Trimming removed 4 bases from V and 4 bases from J, with 17 bases in between. Here the CDR3 DNA reads TGCGCCAGCAGCCCAGACAGGATGTTGGGCTATGGCTACACCTTC. Translated: CASSPDRMLGYGYTF.

The rearrangement links TRBV5-1 to TRBJ2-5; 10 bases align to TRBD2. V shed 4 bases and J 3 bases; nucleotides not matched to a gene: 6. Germline V gives CDR1 SGHRS, CDR2 YFSETQ. CDR3 size: 15 residues. DNA of the CDR3: TGCGCCAGCAGCCAGATTCTAGCGGGAGAAGAGACCCAGTACTTC. It specifies CASSQILAGEETQYF.

The rearrangement uses TRBV5-4 and TRBJ2-1, with D unclear. The CDR3 spans 15 residues. Per the germline V gene, CDR1 is SGHNT and CDR2 is YYREEE (reference sequence). The germline V and J ends were trimmed by 0 bases and 8 bases, with 15 bases remaining between them. CDR3 bases: TGTGCCAGCAGCTTGGCCGTGTCTGGAGATCATGAGCAGTTCTTC. Amino acids: CASSLAVSGDHEQFF.

There are many counts of this clonotype. J is TRBJ2-7 and V is TRBV7-8, with 7 bases lining up with TRBD1. This CDR3 contains 13 residues. Germline V CDR1 and CDR2: SGHVS, FQNEAQ. Trimming at V came to 7 bases and at J to 0 bases, leaving 3 bases not matched to a gene. The CDR3 loop reads CASNEGASYEQYF. For the CDR3, the DNA is TGTGCCAGCAACGAGGGGGCCTCCTACGAGCAGTACTTC. Supplemented by reference TRBV7-8 and TRBJ2-7, the full variable domain reads GAGVSQSPRYKVAKRGQDVALRCDPISGHVSLFWYQQALGQGPEFLTYFQNEAQLDKSGLPSDRFFAERPEGSVSTLKIQRTQQEDSAVYLCASNEGASYEQYFGPGTRLTVT.

This clonotype occurred many times. The chain employs TRBV10-3 and TRBJ1-1, with 9 bases aligning to TRBD1. Germline assignment: CDR1 ENHRY and CDR2 SYGVKD. V was pared by 6 bases and J by 5 bases, with 4 bases of the junction left unmatched. The CDR3 totals 13 residues. The CDR3 is CAIRTGGVTEAFF. The CDR3 DNA is TGTGCCATCAGGACAGGGGGGGTTACTGAAGCTTTCTTT.

J is TRBJ2-7 and V is TRBV27; D is uncertain. Trimming took off 5 bases at V and 0 bases at J, with 11 bases between the two ends. The germline V gene encodes CDR1 MNHEY and CDR2 SMNVEV (reference sequence). The CDR3 runs to 14 residues. This CDR3 reads CASSLTWSSYEQYF. The DNA for the CDR3 is TGTGCCAGCAGTCTGACATGGAGCTCCTACGAGCAGTACTTC.

Only a few counts were recorded for this clonotype. V and J are TRBV28 and TRBJ1-5; D unresolved. V gave up 8 bases and J gave up 3 bases, with 14 bases separating them. The CDR3 length is 14 residues. In germline, CDR1 is MDHEN, CDR2 SYDVKM. The CDR3 loop reads CASLGLRDNQPQHF. For the CDR3, the DNA is TGTGCCAGCTTAGGGTTGCGGGACAATCAGCCCCAGCATTTT.

This clonotype has a handful of counts. This chain connects TRBV29-1 to TRBJ1-2; tentatively, D is TRBD1 (6 bases). CDR3 length equals 13 residues. Germline V lookup: CDR1 SQVTM, CDR2 ANQGSEA. Trimming removed 6 bases at V and 1 base at J, with 12 bases between. The CDR3 bases are TGCAGCGTAGAGCGGACAGATAACTATGGCTACACCTTC. Residues: CSVERTDNYGYTF.

The chain uses TRBV4-2 and TRBJ2-7, with 9 bases that match TRBD1. J lost 5 bases, V lost 4 bases, and 9 bases had no gene match. The CDR3 is made up of 15 amino acids. Looked up from germline, CDR1 is LGHNA and CDR2 is YNFKEQ. CDR3 protein: CASSPTDRGWHEQYF. In DNA form, the CDR3 reads TGTGCCAGCAGCCCTACGGACAGGGGTTGGCACGAGCAGTACTTC.

This clonotype appeared many times. V is TRBV7-6 and J is TRBJ1-1, with 10 positions matching TRBD1. The CDR3 consists of 14 residues. V lost 5 bases and J lost 3; bases outside the gene matches: 3. From germline, CDR1 is SGHVS and CDR2 FNYEAQ. The CDR3 region has the DNA TGTGCCAGCAGCCGTGGGACAGGGGACACTGAAGCTTTCTTT. Amino acid sequence: CASSRGTGDTEAFF.

The V gene is TRBV19, the J gene TRBJ2-3; 13 nucleotides align to TRBD2. Germline CDR1 and CDR2: LNHDA and SQIVND (reference sequence). This CDR3 is built from 18 residues. V shed 3 bases, J shed 4 bases, and the junction held 10 bases outside the gene matches. CDR3 amino acids: CASSIGGLAGVDADTQYF. DNA for the CDR3: TGTGCCAGTAGTATCGGAGGACTAGCGGGAGTTGATGCAGATACGCAGTATTTT.

This clonotype was found a few times. The junction differs from germline at one of its ends, possibly a read error. The gene calls are TRBV4-1 and TRBJ2-6; D is perhaps TRBD2 (6 bases). Germline CDR1 reads MGHRA; CDR2 reads YSYEKL. The CDR3 is 19 residues long. The CDR3 reads CASSQDAGRELSGANVLTF. The CDR3 nucleotides are TGTGCCAGCAGCCAAGATGCGGGACGGGAGCTCTCTGGGGCCAACGTCCTGACTTTC.

J is TRBJ1-4 and V is TRBV6-4; D uncertain. Germline loops: CDR1 MRHNA, CDR2 SNTAGT. V lost 2 bases and J lost 3, with 13 bases in between. The CDR3 extends over 16 amino acids. The CDR3 is CASSDPRRGPNEKLFF. The DNA for the CDR3 is TGTGCCAGCAGTGACCCAAGGCGGGGTCCTAATGAAAAACTGTTTTTT.

The V gene is TRBV18, the J gene TRBJ1-2; TRBD1 is a possible D gene (6 bases). The CDR3 contains 15 residues. In germline, CDR1 is KGHSH, CDR2 LQKENI. V was trimmed by 8 bases and J by 4 bases, leaving 20 bases between them. CDR3: CASISGAKHFYGYTF. For the CDR3, the DNA is TGTGCCAGCATTTCAGGGGCGAAGCATTTCTATGGCTACACCTTC.

As to this clonotype: One base away lies a much larger clone, so this may be a sequencing read error. The chain has TRBV7-6 and TRBJ1-2; 7 nucleotides line up with TRBD1. The CDR3 sequence is 14 residues long. Germline V gives CDR1 SGHVS, CDR2 FNYEAQ. This CDR3 reads CASSLQGGVYVYTF. The CDR3, as DNA: TGTGCCAGCAGCTTACAGGGGGGAGTATATGTCTACACCTTC.

This clonotype was counted at least ten times. The chain recombines TRBV7-8 with TRBJ2-3, with 7 bases matching TRBD2. The CDR3 is 17 residues long. Germline trimming cut 2 bases from V and 0 bases from J; bases unmatched to any gene: 8. Germline CDR1 SGHVS, CDR2 FQNEAQ. In nucleotides, the CDR3 is TGTGCCAGCAGCTTATTCCGGGACTACACTAGCACAGATACGCAGTATTTT. It encodes CASSLFRDYTSTDTQYF.

In its sample, this clonotype was seen many times. This chain uses TRBV11-1 with TRBJ2-6; D call uncertain. The CDR3 is 18 residues long. The germline V gene has CDR1 SGHAT and CDR2 FQDESV (reference sequence). V lost 3 bases, J lost 0 bases, and 15 bases lay in between. The CDR3 nucleotides read TGTGCCAGCAGCTTGATGAGGCTGACCCGCTCTGGGGCCAACGTCCTGACTTTC. It encodes CASSLMRLTRSGANVLTF.

This clonotype was recorded at least ten times. The V gene is TRBV12-3 or TRBV12-4, the J gene TRBJ1-1, with D unresolved. CDR3 length: 14 amino acids. V shed 7 bases and J shed 7 bases, with 19 bases lying between them. This CDR3 reads CASNPRGEAYEAFF. In DNA form, the CDR3 reads TGTGCCAGCAACCCTCGTGGGGAGGCCTATGAAGCTTTCTTT.

This clonotype appeared many times. The gene calls are TRBV7-9 and TRBJ2-1; 10 bases map to TRBD2. The junction had 3 bases not matched to a gene; V was cut back by 2 bases and J by 5 bases. This CDR3 comprises 15 residues. Germline V lookup: CDR1 SEHNR, CDR2 FQNEAQ (reference sequence). This CDR3 reads CASSLWLAGDNEQFF. CDR3 nucleotides: TGTGCCAGCAGCTTATGGCTAGCGGGGGACAATGAGCAGTTCTTC.

This clonotype was counted at least ten times. V gene TRBV7-9 combines with J gene TRBJ1-4, with a weak D call TRBD1 (6 bases). Germline CDR1 reads SEHNR; CDR2 reads FQNEAQ (reference sequence). This CDR3 region has 14 residues. The V end lost 1 base, the J end lost 7 bases, and 10 bases lay between the germline ends. For the CDR3, the DNA is TGTGCCAGCAGCTTAGGTCAGGGGAGTGAAAAACTGTTTTTT. Translated: CASSLGQGSEKLFF.

In its sample, this clonotype was seen a few times. The chain employs TRBV7-9 and TRBJ2-3, with TRBD1 identical over 9 bases. The CDR3 loop spans 16 amino acids. V lost 4 bases to trimming and J lost 2 bases; unmatched junction nucleotides: 7. Germline values: CDR1 SEHNR, CDR2 FQNEAQ (reference sequence). The CDR3: CASSSTGQGNTDTQYF. The CDR3 nucleotides read TGTGCCAGCAGCTCCACCGGACAGGGGAACACAGATACGCAGTATTTT.

This clonotype showed up many times. The chain links TRBV7-6 to TRBJ2-7; the D gene could be TRBD1 or TRBD2 (6 bases each). This CDR3 is built from 14 residues. The germline gives CDR1 SGHVS, CDR2 FNYEAQ. V gave up 5 bases and J gave up 5 bases, with 16 bases separating them. CDR3 DNA sequence: TGTGCCAGCAGCCCCCGGTCGGGGGCCGACGAGCAGTACTTC. This gives the protein CASSPRSGADEQYF. Looking up the rest from reference TRBV7-6 and TRBJ2-7 gives the full variable domain: GAGVSQSPRYKVTKRGQDVALRCDPISGHVSLYWYRQALGQGPEFLTYFNYEAQQDKSGLPNDRFSAERPEGSISTLTIQRTEQRDSAMYRCASSPRSGADEQYFGPGTRLTVT.